This T cell receptor (beta chain) was captured in a study of T cells expressing NK-cell markers. Turning to the study itself: Source material for TCR beta repertoires consisted of sorted CD3+CD56+NKG2C+, CD3+CD56+NKG2C- and CD3+CD56-NKG2C+ T cells. Within the sequenced cohort of eight donors, seven exhibited HCMV seropositivity and one was seronegative.

The CDR3 covers 14 residues. The germline gives CDR1 DFQATT, CDR2 SNEGSKA (reference sequence). TCRdb re-called the 5' RACE reads and catalogs CDR3 proteins one per entry, DNA excluded. This repertoire comprises 450,000 to 600,000 distinct CDR3 sequences; its ten largest clones make up approximately 4%. The sample was blood T cells: a sorted CD56 or NKG2C T cell subset, CD4+ or CD8+ T cells, or bulk PBMC T cells (not recorded which). The chain uses TRBV20-1 and TRBJ2-1; TCRdb proposes TRBD2, but this gene call is untestable without DNA. The TCR comes from a man between 18 and 35 years old in good health. The CDR3 is CSAGAGTNYNEQFF.